One sample yielded the 21 T cell receptor beta chains listed below, sequenced in a study of T cell responses to AZD1222 COVID-19 vaccine. Measured with immunoSEQ multiplex PCR; TCRdb has only the in-frame clones, and not every one. Here the sample spans 200,000 or so clones, roughly 93% being singletons. Sequencing used peripheral blood, obtained on day 0 of AZD1222 vaccination. The origin of the receptors is an adult in good health.

V is TRBV7-8 and J is TRBJ1-4, with D possibly matching TRBD1 (5 bases). From germline, CDR1 is SGHVS and CDR2 FQNEAQ. Trimming removed 5 bases at V and 3 bases at J, with 22 bases between. CDR3 length: 18 residues. In DNA, the CDR3 is TGTGCCAGCAGCCACCCCCAGGGCAGGGAGGAAGCTAATGAAAAACTGTTTTTT. Amino acids: CASSHPQGREEANEKLFF.

The chain combines TRBV6-5 with TRBJ2-2, with D possibly matching TRBD1 (5 bases). Germline V gene lookup returns CDR1 MNHEY and CDR2 SVGAGI. V was clipped by 7 bases and J by 1 base, with 10 bases between them. CDR3 length: 14 residues. The CDR3 nucleotides read TGTGCCAGCACAGGGCTCAGGAACACCGGGGAGCTGTTTTTT. Translation: CASTGLRNTGELFF.

The chain has TRBV19 and TRBJ2-1, with D tentatively TRBD2 (5 bases). Per germline, CDR1 LNHDA and CDR2 SQIVND (reference sequence). Between the trimmed V and J ends, which lost 1 base and 0 bases, there was a span of 31 bases. The length of the CDR3 is 23 residues. Written as DNA, the CDR3 is TGTGCCAGTAGTATAGTGGGTCACCCCATGCGAGGGAAAGCGGAAAGCTCCTACAATGAGCAGTTCTTC. It codes for CASSIVGHPMRGKAESSYNEQFF.

The rearrangement joins TRBV4-1 to TRBJ2-3; D ambiguous. Germline V gene sequence: CDR1 MGHRA, CDR2 YSYEKL. The CDR3 sequence is 13 residues long. V shed 3 bases and J shed 5 bases, with 9 bases lying between them. The CDR3 region is CASSQPILDTQYF. The DNA for the CDR3 is TGCGCCAGCAGCCAGCCGATACTAGATACGCAGTATTTT.

This clone has only one observation. The gene calls are TRBV6-6 and TRBJ2-1; the D gene could be TRBD1 or TRBD2 (6 bases each). Trimming pared 6 bases from V and 8 bases from J, leaving 20 bases between. This CDR3 has 15 amino acids. Per germline, CDR1 MNHNY and CDR2 SVGAGI (reference sequence). The DNA for the CDR3 is TGTGCCAGCAGATATCCGGGGGCTGTGTTCGATGAGCAGTTCTTC. Translating gives CASRYPGAVFDEQFF.

This chain connects TRBV28 to TRBJ1-2; 9 positions match TRBD1. Germline V gene data show CDR1 as MDHEN and CDR2 as SYDVKM. This CDR3 has 14 amino acids. The V segment lost 8 bases and the J segment 7 bases; nucleotides outside the gene matches: 11. The CDR3 here is CASHVPGQGPGYTF. CDR3 sequence (DNA): TGTGCCAGCCATGTTCCCGGACAGGGGCCTGGCTACACCTTC.

The chain joins TRBV27 to TRBJ2-7; 9 bases are a match to TRBD2. J lost 1 base, V lost 6 bases, and 7 bases had no gene match. Germline V gene data show CDR1 as MNHEY and CDR2 as SMNVEV (reference sequence). The CDR3 has 15 amino acids. The CDR3 here is CASSPGTSRSYEQYF. The CDR3 DNA reads as TGTGCCAGCAGCCCAGGGACTAGCAGGTCCTACGAGCAGTACTTC.

This chain's CDR3 is CSATRGAAYEQYF. CDR3 sequence (DNA): TGCAGCGCGACACGAGGGGCGGCCTACGAGCAGTACTTC. This chain links TRBV29-1 with TRBJ2-7, with D perhaps given as TRBD1 or TRBD2 (5 bases each). V was trimmed by 7 bases and J by 2 bases, leaving 15 bases between them. The V gene's germline CDR1 is SQVTM and CDR2 ANQGSEA. The CDR3 has 13 residues.

The chain joins TRBV24-1 to TRBJ1-2; possibly TRBD1 for D (6 bases). The V gene's germline CDR1 is KGHDR and CDR2 SFDVKD. V gave up 9 bases and J gave up 5 bases, with 15 bases separating them. The CDR3 has 13 residues. The CDR3 sequence is CATDLGGRYGYTF. CDR3 coding DNA: TGTGCCACCGACTTAGGGGGAAGGTATGGCTACACCTTC.

V usage is TRBV5-6 and J usage is TRBJ1-1, with D perhaps TRBD1 (5 bases). The CDR3 totals 13 residues. Trimming left V 2 bases short and J 1 base short, with 6 bases between. Germline V lookup: CDR1 SGHDT, CDR2 YYEEEE. Here the CDR3 DNA reads TGTGCCAGCAGCTTTCAGGGGAACACTGAAGCTTTCTTT. As protein: CASSFQGNTEAFF.

The rearrangement joins TRBV12-5 to TRBJ2-3; weak D call: TRBD1 (6 bases). Trimming took off 5 bases at V and 2 bases at J, with 17 bases between the two ends. Germline V lookup: CDR1 LGHNT, CDR2 FRNRAP. The CDR3 contains 16 residues. CDR3 in amino acids: CASGVSRDTSTDTQYF. The DNA for the CDR3 is TGTGCTAGTGGTGTCTCCCGGGACACATCCACAGATACGCAGTATTTT.

The chain recombines TRBV7-9 with TRBJ2-7, with 10 bases fitting TRBD2. From germline, CDR1 is SEHNR and CDR2 FQNEAQ (reference sequence). The ends lost 0 bases at V and 2 bases at J; junction bases unmatched: 13. The CDR3 contains 19 residues. The CDR3 sequence: CASSLAVGQLAGSAYEQYF. In DNA form, the CDR3 reads TGTGCCAGCAGCTTAGCTGTGGGGCAACTAGCGGGAAGTGCCTACGAGCAGTACTTC.

This sequence joins TRBV24-1 and TRBJ2-3, with D maybe TRBD1 (6 bases). V lost 4 bases and J lost 3, with 7 bases in between. The CDR3 contains 13 residues. Germline V gene sequence: CDR1 KGHDR, CDR2 SFDVKD. The CDR3 nucleotides are TGTGCCACCAGTGAGAGGGGGACAGATACGCAGTATTTT. It specifies CATSERGTDTQYF.

This chain connects TRBV7-9 to TRBJ2-7; 7 positions agree with TRBD1. The germline CDR1 and CDR2 sequences are SEHNR and FQNEAQ (reference sequence). The CDR3 is 14 residues long. V was clipped by 4 bases and J by 0 bases; unmatched bases: 3. The CDR3 here is CASSSPGGSYEQYF. The CDR3 DNA follows: TGTGCCAGCAGCTCCCCAGGGGGCTCCTACGAGCAGTACTTC.

Concerning this clone itself: At one end the junction does not follow the germline gene, possibly because of a read error. The V call is TRBV6-1, the J call TRBJ1-1; D is ambiguous. The CDR3 spans 14 residues. CDR1 MNHNS and CDR2 SASEGT come from the germline V gene. Here the CDR3 reads CASREARVNTEAFF. The CDR3 coding sequence is TGTGCCAGCAGGGAAGCGCGGGTGAACACTGAAGCTTTCTTT.

The chain uses TRBV18 and TRBJ1-3; 7 nucleotides match TRBD1. V dropped 3 bases and J dropped 0; count of bases not matched to a gene: 5. This CDR3 is built from 16 residues. Germline-derived CDR1 and CDR2 are KGHSH and LQKENI. CDR3 in amino acids: CASSPRDSLSGNTIYF. Written as DNA, the CDR3 is TGTGCCAGCTCACCTCGGGACAGTCTCTCTGGAAACACCATATATTTT.

The chain uses TRBV4-1 and TRBJ2-5; a possible D gene is TRBD2 (6 bases). Germline CDR1 reads MGHRA; CDR2 reads YSYEKL. V lost 0 bases and J lost 6, with 8 bases in between. The CDR3 totals 13 residues. The CDR3 DNA is TGCGCCAGCAGCCAAGATCTAGCGAAGACCCAGTACTTC. This gives the protein CASSQDLAKTQYF.

This clone was counted between two and nine times. V usage is TRBV4-2 and J usage is TRBJ2-1; perhaps D is TRBD1 or TRBD2 (6 bases each). Germline V gives CDR1 LGHNA, CDR2 YNFKEQ. Trimming took off 0 bases at V and 2 bases at J, with 14 bases between the two ends. The CDR3 has 17 amino acids. The CDR3 DNA reads as TGTGCCAGCAGCCAAGATTTTGGGGGGCCGCCCTACAATGAGCAGTTCTTC. This codes for CASSQDFGGPPYNEQFF.

The V and J genes are TRBV6-5 and TRBJ2-5, with 13 bases matching TRBD2. Per the germline V gene, CDR1 is MNHEY and CDR2 is SVGAGI. The CDR3 loop spans 15 amino acids. The ends lost 5 bases at V and 5 bases at J; junction bases unmatched: 5. The CDR3 coding sequence is TGTGCCAGCAGTCAGGGACTAGCGGGATTGGAGACCCAGTACTTC. Amino acids: CASSQGLAGLETQYF.

The V call is TRBV5-1, the J call TRBJ2-3; 10 nucleotides line up with TRBD2. The ends lost 9 bases at V and 5 bases at J; junction bases unmatched: 15. The germline gives CDR1 SGHRS, CDR2 YFSETQ. The CDR3 length is 16 residues. Here the CDR3 DNA reads TGCGCCACCAAGAGGGAGATTGGGACTAGCGAAGATACGCAGTATTTT. Amino acids: CATKREIGTSEDTQYF.

The chain carries TRBV18 and TRBJ2-6; no reliable D call. Germline loops: CDR1 KGHSH, CDR2 LQKENI. This CDR3 has 14 amino acids. V shed 8 bases and J shed 0 bases, with 8 bases lying between them. The CDR3 nucleotides are TGTGCCAGCGCCGATCGCTCTGGGGCCAACGTCCTGACTTTC. Its protein is CASADRSGANVLTF.